The clone carrying this TCR beta chain appeared a few times. Its cognate antigen is unknown. This sample was included in a study of beta chain features in type 1 diabetes. For the study at large: Cells sorted and examined across all samples totaled 85 million to 130 million.

Study-wide findings and caveats: Equally in patients and controls, shorter templates might have been favored by PCR. Type 1 diabetes patients had TCRB CDR3s that were shorter (moderately but significantly so) in all four CD4+ subsets. Researchers could not determine here whether HLA type influences TCRB rearrangement.

A CD45RO/CCR7/CD25/CD127/CD95/CD27 panel sorted naive, central memory, regulatory and stem cell-like memory CD4+ cells. The whole isolated RNA underwent reverse transcription, so sequencing captured expressed TCRB transcripts. Assay: immunoSEQ multiplex PCR; the TCRdb copy retains only in-frame clones and omits some. The profile shows under 850,000 clones, 10% to 15% of them singletons. The source of this sequence is a man younger than 35 with type 1 diabetes. The sample was naive CD4+ T cells from blood.

CDR3 protein: CASTIAGNYGYTF. CDR3 in DNA: TGTGCCAGCACCATCGCAGGGAACTATGGCTACACCTTC. The chain employs TRBV28 and TRBJ1-2, with a weak D call TRBD1 (5 bases). V shed 7 bases and J shed 2 bases, with 11 bases lying between them. Germline V lookup: CDR1 MDHEN, CDR2 SYDVKM. The CDR3 is 13 residues long.